Listed here are 26 T cell receptor beta chains from one sample, sequenced in a study of T cell responses to AZD1222 COVID-19 vaccine. The method was immunoSEQ multiplex PCR; TCRdb's version includes in-frame clones alone and lacks a portion of them. The sample includes some 96,000 clones, about 87% of them seen just once. The material sequenced was peripheral blood, taken on day 0 of AZD1222 vaccination. The receptors here all came from an adult in good health.

In this sample, this clone turned up a few times. The chain links TRBV19 to TRBJ2-3, with 10 bases that match TRBD2. This CDR3 is 18 amino acids long. V lost 5 bases, J lost 0 bases, and 11 bases stayed unmatched. Per the germline V gene, CDR1 is LNHDA and CDR2 is SQIVND (reference sequence). CDR3 loop: CASSPARTSGGSTDTQYF. As DNA, the CDR3 is TGTGCCAGTAGTCCTGCCCGGACTAGCGGAGGGAGCACAGATACGCAGTATTTT.

This chain connects TRBV5-6 to TRBJ2-3; TRBD1 matches at 7 bases. V lost 4 bases and J lost 2; bases outside the gene matches: 4. CDR1 is SGHDT and CDR2 is YYEEEE in the germline V gene. This CDR3 region has 14 residues. The CDR3 DNA is TGTGCCAGCAGCAGACAGGGATACACAGATACGCAGTATTTT. Protein product: CASSRQGYTDTQYF.

The chain couples TRBV18 to TRBJ2-7; D remains unclear. The CDR3 has 12 amino acids. CDR1 KGHSH and CDR2 LQKENI come from the germline V gene. Trimming left V 4 bases short and J 2 bases short, with 6 bases between. Written as DNA, the CDR3 is TGTGCCAGCTCACTACTTACCTACGAGCAGTACTTC. It specifies CASSLLTYEQYF.

This clone occurred a few times. The chain has TRBV6-5 and TRBJ2-7; TRBD2 matches at 7 bases. The CDR3 consists of 13 residues. Germline-derived CDR1 and CDR2 are MNHEY and SVGAGI. The J segment lost 3 bases and the V segment lost 9 bases, leaving 8 bases of the junction unmatched. This chain's CDR3 is CASNAGTNYEQYF. The CDR3, as DNA: TGTGCCAGTAACGCCGGGACTAACTACGAGCAGTACTTC.

The chain combines TRBV18 with TRBJ1-2; perhaps TRBD1 as D (5 bases). The V gene lost 0 bases and the J gene lost 8 bases, with 19 bases spanning the gap. Germline-derived CDR1 and CDR2 are KGHSH and LQKENI. CDR3 size: 16 residues. For the CDR3, the DNA is TGTGCCAGCTCACCACCGCGCCAGTCGGGACTATGGGGCTACACCTTC. It codes for CASSPPRQSGLWGYTF.

This clone was seen more than once but under ten times. In nucleotides, the CDR3 is TGTGCCAGTGGCAGGCCGAACACCGGGGAGCTGTTTTTT. It encodes CASGRPNTGELFF. The V and J genes are TRBV7-9 and TRBJ2-2; D uncertain. Per the germline V gene, CDR1 is SEHNR and CDR2 is FQNEAQ (reference sequence). Between the trimmed V and J ends, which lost 9 bases and 0 bases, there was a span of 8 bases. This CDR3 is 13 amino acids long.

The chain couples TRBV2 to TRBJ2-1; 7 positions match TRBD2. CDR1 is SNHLY, CDR2 FYNNEI, per germline. The length of the CDR3 is 13 residues. Trimming removed 6 bases from V and 8 bases from J; junction bases left unmatched: 7. CDR3 nucleotides: TGTGCCAGCAGCGCGGTGGGAGGGGATGAGCAGTTCTTC. It is translated as CASSAVGGDEQFF.

This rearrangement joins TRBV6-5 to TRBJ1-2, with 11 bases aligning to TRBD1. The CDR3 is 15 residues long. The germline V gene has CDR1 MNHEY and CDR2 SVGAGI. V lost 7 bases and J lost 8; bases outside the gene matches: 12. DNA for the CDR3: TGTGCCAGCACCGGGGACAGGGGGATGATTGGGGGCTACACCTTC. This translates into CASTGDRGMIGGYTF.

V is TRBV5-1 and J is TRBJ2-5; D may correspond to TRBD1 or TRBD2 (5 bases each). The V gene's germline CDR1 is SGHRS and CDR2 YFSETQ. V lost 5 bases, J lost 4 bases, and 18 bases lay in between. The CDR3 runs to 15 residues. CDR3 protein: CASSLTGSRGETQYF. For the CDR3, the DNA is TGCGCCAGCAGTTTAACGGGGAGTAGGGGAGAGACCCAGTACTTC.

This clone was observed a few times. This rearrangement joins TRBV7-2 to TRBJ1-6; a weak D match, TRBD1 (5 bases). Germline lookup yields CDR1 SGHTA and CDR2 FQGNSA. CDR3 length: 13 amino acids. Trimming left V 3 bases short and J 8 bases short, with 8 bases between. The CDR3 reads CASSFTGDSPLHF. For the CDR3, the DNA is TGTGCCAGCAGCTTTACAGGAGATTCACCCCTCCACTTT. Using reference TRBV7-2 and TRBJ1-6 for the parts outside the CDR3, the full variable domain is GAGVSQSPSNKVTEKGKDVELRCDPISGHTALYWYRQSLGQGLEFLIYFQGNSAPDKSGLPSDRFSAERTGGSVSTLTIQRTQQEDSAVYLCASSFTGDSPLHFGNGTRLTVT.

About this clone: At one of its ends the junction is not consistent with the germline gene, which may arise from a read error. V usage is TRBV12-3 or TRBV12-4 and J usage is TRBJ2-2; possible D gene TRBD2, 5 bases. The CDR3 extends over 13 amino acids. CDR3 protein: CASSYVNTGKLFF. The CDR3 DNA sequence: TGTGCCAGCAGTTACGTAAACACCGGGAAGCTGTTTTTT.

The gene calls are TRBV24-1 and TRBJ2-5; tentatively, D is TRBD1 or TRBD2 (5 bases each). Trimming took off 9 bases at V and 1 base at J, with 11 bases between the two ends. The length of the CDR3 is 13 residues. The germline CDR1 and CDR2 sequences are KGHDR and SFDVKD. CDR3 residues: CATSSGAQETQYF. The CDR3 DNA follows: TGTGCCACCTCATCCGGGGCCCAAGAGACCCAGTACTTC.

This clone was observed once. This sequence joins TRBV19 and TRBJ1-1; 7 bases are a match to TRBD1. The CDR3 has 13 amino acids. J was trimmed by 6 bases and V by 8 bases; bases with no gene match: 9. CDR1 is LNHDA and CDR2 is SQIVND in the germline V gene (reference sequence). As DNA, the CDR3 is TGTGCCAGTCGAAACAGGGGACTGCCTGAAGCTTTCTTT. It translates to CASRNRGLPEAFF.

This chain links TRBV7-2 with TRBJ2-1; 9 nucleotides match TRBD1. V shed 6 bases, J shed 6 bases, and the junction held 9 bases outside the gene matches. This CDR3 has 15 residues. CDR1 is SGHTA, CDR2 FQGNSA, per germline. CDR3 sequence: CASRLQGAYFNEQFF. DNA of the CDR3: TGTGCCAGCAGACTACAGGGGGCTTATTTCAATGAGCAGTTCTTC.

V is TRBV7-9 and J is TRBJ2-2; D uncertain. Trimming pared 5 bases from V and 5 bases from J, leaving 6 bases between. CDR1 and CDR2 from the germline V gene are SEHNR and FQNEAQ (reference sequence). This CDR3 spans 12 amino acids. CDR3 coding DNA: TGTGCCAGCAGCCACGAAACCGGGGAGCTGTTTTTT. This sequence encodes CASSHETGELFF.

This sequence joins TRBV30 and TRBJ2-7, with 11 bases aligning to TRBD1. Germline V lookup: CDR1 GTSNPN, CDR2 SVGIG (reference sequence). The CDR3 loop spans 15 amino acids. V dropped 4 bases and J dropped 7; count of bases not matched to a gene: 12. CDR3 residues: CAWKGLGQGAGEQYF. CDR3 nucleotide sequence: TGTGCCTGGAAGGGCCTAGGACAGGGGGCTGGGGAGCAGTACTTC.

DNA for the CDR3: TGTGCCATCAGTGCGGCTACTCAGCCCCCAAATACGCAGTATTTT. This translates into CAISAATQPPNTQYF. This chain joins TRBV10-3 and TRBJ2-3; D unclear. CDR1 is ENHRY, CDR2 SYGVKD, per germline. The CDR3 contains 15 residues. V lost 4 bases and J 7 bases, leaving 18 bases between the germline ends.

This clone has only a few counts. The chain combines TRBV10-3 with TRBJ1-3, with D tentatively TRBD1 (5 bases). CDR1 and CDR2 from the germline V gene are ENHRY and SYGVKD. V dropped 2 bases and J dropped 1 base, with 21 bases sitting between them. CDR3 size: 19 residues. In DNA form, the CDR3 reads TGTGCCATCAGTGAGCTGCAGGGCCACGGTAGTTTATCTGGAAACACCATATATTTT. Protein sequence: CAISELQGHGSLSGNTIYF.

This clone is a singleton in its sample. The V gene is TRBV3-1 (or the pseudogene TRBV3-2), the J gene TRBJ1-1; D may be TRBD1 (6 bases). Germline V gene data show CDR1 as LGHDT and CDR2 as YNNKEL (reference sequence). Trimming cost V 4 bases and J 0 bases, with 15 bases left between them. CDR3 length: 16 residues. For the CDR3, the DNA is TGTGCCAGCAGCCCCAGCGGTACAGGGATGAACACTGAAGCTTTCTTT. This translates into CASSPSGTGMNTEAFF.

V usage is TRBV4-1 and J usage is TRBJ1-4, with 7 bases identical to TRBD1. The V gene's germline CDR1 is MGHRA and CDR2 YSYEKL. This CDR3 has 16 amino acids. J lost 3 bases, V lost 4 bases, and 8 bases had no gene match. The CDR3 loop reads CASSPAPGQSNEKLFF. As DNA, the CDR3 is TGCGCCAGCAGCCCGGCCCCGGGACAGTCTAATGAAAAACTGTTTTTT.

V usage is TRBV6-5 and J usage is TRBJ1-2, with TRBD1 as a possible D gene (6 bases). The CDR3 totals 13 residues. The germline V and J ends were trimmed by 11 bases and 1 base, with 14 bases remaining between them. Germline loops: CDR1 MNHEY, CDR2 SVGAGI. The DNA for the CDR3 is TGTGCCGCTAGCCCACAGGGTAACTATGGCTACACCTTC. This codes for CAASPQGNYGYTF.

This rearrangement joins TRBV10-1 to TRBJ1-5; D might be TRBD1 (5 bases). The CDR3 totals 14 residues. Trimming shortened V by 6 bases and J by 4 bases, and 13 bases separated the two germline ends. Germline V CDR1 and CDR2: WNHNN, SYGVQD (reference sequence). CDR3 residues: CASSSGTTNQPQHF. DNA of the CDR3: TGCGCCAGCAGCTCCGGGACGACGAATCAGCCCCAGCATTTT.

This sequence joins TRBV15 and TRBJ1-2; D is possibly TRBD1 (6 bases). The ends were cut back, 0 bases at V and 5 bases at J, with 10 bases in the middle. In germline, CDR1 is LNHNV, CDR2 YYDKDF (reference sequence). This CDR3 has 14 amino acids. The CDR3 DNA reads TGTGCCACCAGCAGAGATTTTGGACAGTATGGCTACACCTTC. It yields the protein CATSRDFGQYGYTF.

Details on this clone: The same CDR3 also results from other DNA sequences found in this sample. The chain couples TRBV20-1 to TRBJ1-2; the D gene is possibly TRBD1 (6 bases). The V end lost 6 bases, the J end lost 3 bases, and 8 bases lay between the germline ends. The CDR3 is 11 residues long. Germline CDR1 is DFQATT and CDR2 is SNEGSKA (reference sequence). As DNA, the CDR3 is TGCAGTGCGAGGGGGGACTATGGCTACACCTTC. It encodes CSARGDYGYTF.

The chain recombines TRBV6-5 with TRBJ1-1; D perhaps matches TRBD1 (6 bases). This CDR3 contains 14 residues. V gave up 0 bases and J gave up 5 bases, with 10 bases separating them. CDR1 and CDR2 (germline): MNHEY, SVGAGI. The CDR3 bases are TGTGCCAGCAGTTACTCGGGGGGCAGGACTGAAGCTTTCTTT. Amino acids: CASSYSGGRTEAFF.

The chain recombines TRBV3-1 (or the pseudogene TRBV3-2) with TRBJ2-3; weak D call: TRBD2 (6 bases). V gave up 3 bases and J gave up 6 bases, with 16 bases separating them. Germline CDR1 and CDR2: LGHDT and YNNKEL (reference sequence). The CDR3 totals 15 residues. The CDR3 DNA reads as TGTGCCAGCAGCCACGGGATTGGAGGGGCGGATACGCAGTATTTT. Translation: CASSHGIGGADTQYF.